This T cell receptor (beta chain) was identified during a study of T cells in Graves' hyperthyroidism and ophthalmopathy. The TCR beta CDR3 regions underwent amplification using RNA transcripts as the source. A first-round RT-PCR of the TCR CDR3 used the HTBI primer set. Using its own MiXCR run on the multiplex PCR reads, TCRdb lists one record per CDR3 protein. The sample includes about 680,000 distinct CDR3 sequences, about a third seen only once; the top ten take 31%. The CDR3 totals 15 residues. Germline V gives CDR1 SGHKS, CDR2 YYEKEE (reference sequence). Trimming cost V 4 bases and J 5 bases; bases outside gene matches: 11.

This sequence originates from a woman in her thirties or forties with Graves' hyperthyroidism. V is TRBV5-5 and J is TRBJ2-5; 7 bases align to TRBD1. The sample taken for sequencing was blood. CDR3 coding DNA: TGTGCCAGCAGCGCGACAGGGACCGGCTACGAGACCCAGTACTTC. This encodes CASSATGTGYETQYF.